The 28 T cell receptor beta chains given below trace back to one sample, sequenced in a study of CD8+ T cells in alopecia areata. Sample treatment: oral pan-JAK inhibitor, 5-10 mg twice daily. Isolated RNA was reverse transcribed into cDNA used as the sequencing template. The protocol was immunoSEQ multiplex PCR, while the TCRdb copy is restricted to in-frame clones and leaves out a portion. This sample has about 42,000 clones, with roughly two thirds found just once. This specimen was CD8+ T cells sorted from blood, taken at week 4, from a patient treated with tofacitinib. The receptors shown here come from a human donor with alopecia areata.

The rearrangement uses TRBV9 and TRBJ2-2; TRBD2 matches at 9 bases. This CDR3 has 15 amino acids. From germline, CDR1 is SGDLS and CDR2 YYNGEE. The junction had 1 base not matched to a gene; V was cut back by 4 bases and J by 0 bases. CDR3 nucleotides: TGTGCCAGCAGCCCTAGCGGGGCGAACACCGGGGAGCTGTTTTTT. Amino acid sequence: CASSPSGANTGELFF.

As concerns this clone: This sample includes further DNA sequences coding for the same CDR3. The chain carries TRBV7-2 and TRBJ1-2, with TRBD1 matching over 11 bases. J was trimmed by 3 bases and V by 5 bases; bases with no gene match: 2. CDR3 length equals 14 residues. The V gene's germline CDR1 is SGHTA and CDR2 FQGNSA. CDR3 sequence: CASSGTGGDYGYTF. The CDR3 nucleotides are TGTGCCAGCAGCGGGACAGGGGGAGACTATGGCTACACCTTC.

This clone was picked up a small number of times. The V gene is TRBV29-1, the J gene TRBJ2-7, with D tentatively TRBD2 (6 bases). V was pared by 4 bases and J by 0 bases, with 10 bases between. The germline V gene encodes CDR1 SQVTM and CDR2 ANQGSEA. The CDR3 has 13 residues. The CDR3: CSVVRGTSYEQYF. The CDR3 DNA follows: TGCAGCGTTGTGCGCGGGACCTCCTACGAGCAGTACTTC.

This rearrangement joins TRBV19 to TRBJ2-5; possibly TRBD2 for D (5 bases). Germline CDR1 is LNHDA and CDR2 is SQIVND (reference sequence). V was pared by 4 bases and J by 3 bases, with 9 bases between. This CDR3 is 13 amino acids long. Here the CDR3 DNA reads TGTGCCAGTAGTAAAGACGGGGAAGAGACCCAGTACTTC. Protein: CASSKDGEETQYF.

This clone turned up a few times. This chain links TRBV27 with TRBJ1-5, with D possibly TRBD1 on 5 matching bases. Trimming removed 6 bases from V and 6 bases from J, with 12 bases in between. In germline, CDR1 is MNHEY, CDR2 SMNVEV (reference sequence). The CDR3 runs to 13 residues. Written as DNA, the CDR3 is TGTGCCAGCAGCAACGGGGGTGGTCAGCCCCAGCATTTT. It translates to CASSNGGGQPQHF.

The V gene is TRBV29-1, the J gene TRBJ2-1, with 10 nucleotides matching TRBD1. Germline V gene lookup returns CDR1 SQVTM and CDR2 ANQGSEA. The CDR3 sequence is 15 residues long. V shed 6 bases, J shed 4 bases, and the junction held 9 bases outside the gene matches. The CDR3 region has the DNA TGCAGCGTCGAGCTGGGGACAGGGGTTTACAATGAGCAGTTCTTC. Protein product: CSVELGTGVYNEQFF.

V is TRBV7-9 and J is TRBJ2-7; 7 nucleotides align to TRBD2. The V segment lost 5 bases and the J segment 6 bases; nucleotides outside the gene matches: 4. Germline V gives CDR1 SEHNR, CDR2 FQNEAQ (reference sequence). The CDR3 is 12 amino acids. The CDR3 nucleotides read TGTGCCAGCAGCCTAGGGGAGGGCGAGCAGTACTTC. Translated, it gives CASSLGEGEQYF. Full variable domain (remainder filled in from reference TRBV7-9 and TRBJ2-7): DTGVSQNPRHKITKRGQNVTFRCDPISEHNRLYWYRQTLGQGPEFLTYFQNEAQLEKSRLLSDRFSAERPKGSFSTLEIQRTEQGDSAMYLCASSLGEGEQYFGPGTRLTVT.

The J gene is TRBJ1-2, the V gene TRBV29-1; D gene ambiguous. Germline V lookup: CDR1 SQVTM, CDR2 ANQGSEA. Trimming stripped 6 bases from V and 12 bases from J, with 20 bases between. This CDR3 spans 12 amino acids. The CDR3 protein is CSVQTGQTANTF. Written as DNA, the CDR3 is TGCAGCGTGCAAACTGGTCAGACGGCCAACACCTTC.

The chain combines TRBV11-2 with TRBJ2-3; D remains ambiguous. The CDR3 is 15 residues long. V was cut by 0 bases and J by 6 bases, with 13 bases left in between. CDR1 and CDR2 (germline): SGHAT, FQNNGV. CDR3: CASSLDGVSVDTQYF. CDR3 DNA: TGTGCCAGCAGCTTAGATGGCGTATCAGTGGATACGCAGTATTTT.

The chain joins TRBV9 to TRBJ2-1, with TRBD2 matching over 10 bases. There are 16 residues in the CDR3. The germline CDR1 and CDR2 sequences are SGDLS and YYNGEE. Trimming cost V 3 bases and J 8 bases; bases outside gene matches: 11. The CDR3 sequence is CASSAYSGGPLDEQFF. CDR3 coding DNA: TGTGCCAGCAGCGCTTATAGCGGGGGGCCCCTCGATGAGCAGTTCTTC.

The chain has TRBV5-1 and TRBJ2-3; D not resolved. The CDR3 runs to 15 residues. V lost 1 base and J lost 1, with 10 bases in between. Germline lookup yields CDR1 SGHRS and CDR2 YFSETQ. CDR3 sequence reads: CASSLRQAGTDTQYF. The CDR3 DNA is TGCGCCAGCAGCTTGCGGCAGGCGGGCACAGATACGCAGTATTTT.

V usage is TRBV7-2 and J usage is TRBJ1-6, with a possible D match to TRBD1 (5 bases). The CDR3 contains 16 residues. The V gene's germline CDR1 is SGHTA and CDR2 FQGNSA. V lost 3 bases and J 3 bases, leaving 12 bases between the germline ends. CDR3 nucleotides: TGTGCCAGCAGCTTGGCCGACAGCCGCTATAATTCACCCCTCCACTTT. Translating gives CASSLADSRYNSPLHF. The variable domain in full, with the rest retrieved from reference TRBV7-2 and TRBJ1-6, is GAGVSQSPSNKVTEKGKDVELRCDPISGHTALYWYRQSLGQGLEFLIYFQGNSAPDKSGLPSDRFSAERTGGSVSTLTIQRTQQEDSAVYLCASSLADSRYNSPLHFGNGTRLTVT.

The chain is built from TRBV19 and TRBJ2-7; D is uncertain. With 1 base removed from V and 3 bases from J, the gap between germline ends came to 10 bases. This CDR3 has 14 amino acids. CDR1 LNHDA and CDR2 SQIVND come from the germline V gene (reference sequence). The CDR3 sequence is CASSIVWGNYEQYF. The CDR3 coding sequence is TGTGCCAGTAGTATAGTCTGGGGAAACTACGAGCAGTACTTC.

This clone was picked up a small number of times. The chain is built from TRBV5-1 and TRBJ1-5, with 8 bases matching TRBD1. V gave up 8 bases and J gave up 2 bases; unmatched junction bases: 6. CDR3 length: 14 residues. Germline values: CDR1 SGHRS, CDR2 YFSETQ. CDR3 DNA sequence: TGCGCCAGAGCAGGGGGCCTCGGCAATCAGCCCCAGCATTTT. Translating it yields CARAGGLGNQPQHF.

This chain uses TRBV4-3 with TRBJ1-3; D is possibly TRBD1 (5 bases). The CDR3 runs to 16 residues. V was clipped by 0 bases and J by 0 bases, with 9 bases between them. In germline, CDR1 is LGHNA, CDR2 YSLEER. DNA for the CDR3: TGCGCCAGCAGCCAAGATCGGCAGGGCTCTGGAAACACCATATATTTT. Protein product: CASSQDRQGSGNTIYF.

The rearrangement links TRBV29-1 to TRBJ1-1, with D uncertain. CDR1 is SQVTM and CDR2 is ANQGSEA in the germline V gene. This CDR3 is 12 amino acids long. Trimming shortened V by 4 bases and J by 1 base, and 7 bases separated the two germline ends. CDR3 amino acids: CSVVGGNTEAFF. The CDR3 region has the DNA TGCAGCGTTGTTGGCGGGAACACTGAAGCTTTCTTT.

The rearrangement uses TRBV6-4 and TRBJ2-1; 11 nucleotides agree with TRBD2. Germline CDR1 reads MRHNA; CDR2 reads SNTAGT. V lost 3 bases to trimming and J lost 6 bases; unmatched junction nucleotides: 1. This CDR3 comprises 14 residues. CDR3 sequence: CASSDSGGANEQFF. The CDR3 DNA is TGTGCCAGCAGTGATAGCGGGGGGGCCAATGAGCAGTTCTTC.

This clone has only a few counts. V is TRBV7-9 and J is TRBJ2-7, with 10 bases fitting TRBD1. With 5 bases clipped from V and 3 bases from J, the junction kept 10 bases outside the gene matches. This CDR3 is built from 16 residues. Germline CDR1 SEHNR, CDR2 FQNEAQ (reference sequence). CDR3 in amino acids: CASSSIRDRGLYEQYF. The CDR3 DNA reads TGTGCCAGCAGCAGCATCCGGGACAGGGGACTCTACGAGCAGTACTTC.

The J gene is TRBJ2-1, the V gene TRBV11-2; the D is unclear. Trimming removed 1 base from V and 8 bases from J, with 12 bases in between. The V gene's germline CDR1 is SGHAT and CDR2 FQNNGV. This CDR3 region has 14 residues. The CDR3, as DNA: TGTGCCAGCAGCTTAGTAACCCAGGCGGATGAGCAGTTCTTC. Encoded protein: CASSLVTQADEQFF.

The rearrangement uses TRBV27 and TRBJ2-3, with a weak D call TRBD2 (6 bases). V lost 2 bases to trimming and J lost 1 base, with 10 bases between them. The germline gives CDR1 MNHEY, CDR2 SMNVEV (reference sequence). This CDR3 comprises 15 residues. The CDR3 coding sequence is TGTGCCAGCAGTTTAGCCGGGGGTGGCACAGATACGCAGTATTTT. Its protein is CASSLAGGGTDTQYF.

The CDR3 sequence is CSVEDYGYTF. CDR3 in DNA: TGCAGCGTTGAGGACTATGGCTACACCTTC. The chain carries TRBV29-1 and TRBJ1-2, with D unresolved. V was clipped by 3 bases and J by 3 bases, with 2 bases between them. Looked up from germline, CDR1 is SQVTM and CDR2 is ANQGSEA. The CDR3 runs to 10 residues.

The rearrangement joins TRBV30 to TRBJ1-1; no clear D. With 3 bases removed from V and 1 base from J, the gap between germline ends came to 9 bases. The CDR3 loop spans 13 amino acids. The germline gives CDR1 GTSNPN, CDR2 SVGIG (reference sequence). CDR3 DNA sequence: TGTGCCTGGAGGGCCAGCTCGAACACTGAAGCTTTCTTT. It is translated as CAWRASSNTEAFF.

The V and J genes are TRBV15 and TRBJ2-1; a weak D match, TRBD2 (5 bases). V shed 0 bases and J shed 2 bases, with 8 bases lying between them. Per the germline V gene, CDR1 is LNHNV and CDR2 is YYDKDF (reference sequence). The CDR3 totals 15 residues. CDR3 coding DNA: TGTGCCACCAGCAGAGATAGCGATACCTACAATGAGCAGTTCTTC. Translating gives CATSRDSDTYNEQFF.

This sequence joins TRBV7-9 and TRBJ2-7, with TRBD2 identical over 7 bases. CDR1 SEHNR and CDR2 FQNEAQ come from the germline V gene (reference sequence). The V segment lost 8 bases and the J segment 1 base; nucleotides outside the gene matches: 8. There are 14 residues in the CDR3. The CDR3 spells CASGLGFPSYEQYF. The CDR3 region has the DNA TGTGCCAGCGGACTAGGGTTTCCGTCCTACGAGCAGTACTTC.

This chain uses TRBV5-6 with TRBJ2-6, with D unclear. The germline CDR1 and CDR2 sequences are SGHDT and YYEEEE. V was shortened by 7 bases and J by 3 bases, with 5 bases between the two germline ends. CDR3 length: 12 amino acids. CDR3 DNA: TGTGCCAGCGGCGTTGGGGCCAACGTCCTGACTTTC. It yields the protein CASGVGANVLTF.

By proportion, this clone is hyperexpanded. The V and J genes are TRBV5-1 and TRBJ2-7; 7 bases are a match to TRBD1. The V segment lost 5 bases and the J segment 5 bases; nucleotides outside the gene matches: 4. The CDR3 runs 12 residues. Germline CDR1 is SGHRS and CDR2 is YFSETQ. CDR3 sequence (DNA): TGCGCCAGCAGAAAAGGGGGCCACGAGCAGTACTTC. Protein sequence: CASRKGGHEQYF. Supplemented by reference TRBV5-1 and TRBJ2-7, the full variable domain reads KAGVTQTPRYLIKTRGQQVTLSCSPISGHRSVSWYQQTPGQGLQFLFEYFSETQRNKGNFPGRFSGRQFSNSRSEMNVSTLELGDSALYLCASRKGGHEQYFGPGTRLTVT.

This chain uses TRBV5-6 with TRBJ2-7; D perhaps matches TRBD2 (7 bases). The CDR3 covers 14 residues. V was pared by 3 bases and J by 5 bases, with 15 bases between. From germline, CDR1 is SGHDT and CDR2 YYEEEE. This CDR3 reads CASSYMGGLNEQYF. The CDR3 coding sequence is TGTGCCAGCAGCTATATGGGGGGGCTCAACGAGCAGTACTTC. The full variable domain, with the rest looked up from reference TRBV5-6 and TRBJ2-7, is DAGVTQSPTHLIKTRGQQVTLRCSPKSGHDTVSWYQQALGQGPQFIFQYYEEEERQRGNFPDRFSGHQFPNYSSELNVNALLLGDSALYLCASSYMGGLNEQYFGPGTRLTVT.

Of note for this clone: Germline is not matched at one junction end, which may reflect a read error. This sequence joins TRBV29-1 and TRBJ1-1; no clear D. This CDR3 comprises 16 residues. The germline gives CDR1 SQVTM, CDR2 ANQGSEA. CDR3 in amino acids: CSVEGFPGLPGGIAFF. CDR3 bases: TGCAGCGTCGAAGGTTTTCCGGGATTACCCGGAGGGATAGCTTTCTTT.